This paragraph reports one T cell receptor beta chain. V gave up 0 bases and J gave up 3 bases, with 9 bases separating them. Germline V lookup: CDR1 SGDLS, CDR2 YYNGEE. The CDR3 contains 14 residues. Generated by immunoSEQ multiplex PCR, the TCRdb table keeps only in-frame clones and is missing some. The data contain 100,000 to 150,000 clones, 85% to 90% of them singletons. The sample originates from a study of blood T cell repertoires in COVID-19. The sample comprised peripheral blood. The receptor's source is an elderly woman with acute or convalescent COVID-19. V is TRBV9 and J is TRBJ2-5, with a weak D call TRBD1 (5 bases). As DNA, the CDR3 is TGTGCCAGCAGCGTAGCAGGGTATGAAGAGACCCAGTACTTC. It specifies CASSVAGYEETQYF.